Below, 6 T cell receptor beta chains from the same sample are listed, as sequenced in a study of immune evolution from preneoplasia to lung adenocarcinoma. TCRdb's table, derived via immunoSEQ multiplex PCR, lists solely in-frame clones and lacks some. The repertoire holds thousands of clones, with about 81% as singletons. Sequences were obtained from FFPE invasive lung adenocarcinoma tissue. The receptors derive from a person aged 70 to 79 with invasive lung adenocarcinoma.

V and J are TRBV5-6 and TRBJ2-5, with a tentative D call TRBD1 (6 bases). The ends were cut back, 3 bases at V and 6 bases at J, with 18 bases in the middle. There are 15 residues in the CDR3. CDR1 and CDR2 from the germline V gene are SGHDT and YYEEEE. CDR3 protein: CASSSPLDRLKTQYF. CDR3 DNA: TGTGCCAGCAGCTCACCCCTGGACAGATTGAAGACCCAGTACTTC.

The chain is built from TRBV13 and TRBJ2-7; D is ambiguous. This CDR3 comprises 11 residues. V was clipped by 1 base and J by 6 bases, with 4 bases between them. Germline CDR1 reads PRHDT; CDR2 reads FYEKMQ (reference sequence). The CDR3 loop is CASSLVGEQYF. In DNA, the CDR3 is TGTGCCAGCAGCTTAGTAGGCGAGCAGTACTTC.

The rearrangement uses TRBV2 and TRBJ1-2, with TRBD1 as a possible D gene (6 bases). CDR3 size: 14 residues. Germline CDR1 and CDR2: SNHLY and FYNNEI. V lost 6 bases to trimming and J lost 8 bases, with 19 bases between them. In DNA form, the CDR3 reads TGTGCCAGCAGAGCCGGGACAAAACCTTGGGGCTACACCTTC. As protein: CASRAGTKPWGYTF.

The rearrangement joins TRBV28 to TRBJ2-7; D is ambiguous. The CDR3 is 14 residues long. Trimming removed 2 bases at V and 4 bases at J, with 12 bases between. Germline V gene lookup returns CDR1 MDHEN and CDR2 SYDVKM. The DNA for the CDR3 is TGTGCCAGCAGTTTAGCGACTGGTTCTTACGAGCAGTACTTC. Protein: CASSLATGSYEQYF. The entire variable domain, with the rest obtained from reference TRBV28 and TRBJ2-7, is as follows: DVKVTQSSRYLVKRTGEKVFLECVQDMDHENMFWYRQDPGLGLRLIYFSYDVKMKEKGDIPEGYSVSREKKERFSLILESASTNQTSMYLCASSLATGSYEQYFGPGTRLTVT.

CDR3 region: CAWTFWGPSYNEQFF. CDR3 coding DNA: TGTGCCTGGACCTTCTGGGGGCCCTCCTACAATGAGCAGTTCTTC. The V and J genes are TRBV30 and TRBJ2-1; D might be TRBD1 (6 bases). The V and J ends lost 4 bases and 0 bases respectively, with 13 bases between them. Germline V gene data show CDR1 as GTSNPN and CDR2 as SVGIG (reference sequence). The CDR3 consists of 15 residues.

The chain links TRBV5-1 to TRBJ1-1; D is ambiguous. Germline V CDR1 and CDR2: SGHRS, YFSETQ. This CDR3 contains 11 residues. V was cut by 1 base and J by 2 bases, with 0 bases left in between. The CDR3, as DNA: TGCGCCAGCAGCTTGAACACTGAAGCTTTCTTT. This codes for CASSLNTEAFF. Supplemented by reference TRBV5-1 and TRBJ1-1, the full variable domain reads KAGVTQTPRYLIKTRGQQVTLSCSPISGHRSVSWYQQTPGQGLQFLFEYFSETQRNKGNFPGRFSGRQFSNSRSEMNVSTLELGDSALYLCASSLNTEAFFGQGTRLTVV.